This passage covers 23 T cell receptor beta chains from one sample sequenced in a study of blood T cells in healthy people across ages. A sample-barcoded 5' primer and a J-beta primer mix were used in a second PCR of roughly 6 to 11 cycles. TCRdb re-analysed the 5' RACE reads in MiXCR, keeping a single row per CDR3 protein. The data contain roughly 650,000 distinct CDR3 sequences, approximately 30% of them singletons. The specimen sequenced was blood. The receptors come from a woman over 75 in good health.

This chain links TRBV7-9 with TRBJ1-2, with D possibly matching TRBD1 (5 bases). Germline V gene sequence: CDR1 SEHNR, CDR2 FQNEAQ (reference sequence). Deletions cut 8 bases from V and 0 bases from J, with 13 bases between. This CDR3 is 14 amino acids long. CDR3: CASGWTKANYGYTF. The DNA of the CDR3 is TGTGCCAGCGGGTGGACAAAAGCTAACTATGGCTACACCTTC.

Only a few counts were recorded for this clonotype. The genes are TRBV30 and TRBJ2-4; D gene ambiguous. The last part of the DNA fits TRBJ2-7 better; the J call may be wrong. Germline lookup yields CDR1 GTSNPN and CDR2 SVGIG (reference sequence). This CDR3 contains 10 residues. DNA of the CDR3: TGTGCCTGTGGGGCCTACGAGCAGTACTTC. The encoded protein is CACGAYEQYF.

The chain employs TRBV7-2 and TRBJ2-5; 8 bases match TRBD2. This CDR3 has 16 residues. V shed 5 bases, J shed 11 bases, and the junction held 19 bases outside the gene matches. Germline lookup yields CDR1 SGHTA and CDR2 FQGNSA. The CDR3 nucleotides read TGTGCCAGCAGCCAGCGGTCGGGGGGGCCTTTGCATGAGCAGTACTTC. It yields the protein CASSQRSGGPLHEQYF.

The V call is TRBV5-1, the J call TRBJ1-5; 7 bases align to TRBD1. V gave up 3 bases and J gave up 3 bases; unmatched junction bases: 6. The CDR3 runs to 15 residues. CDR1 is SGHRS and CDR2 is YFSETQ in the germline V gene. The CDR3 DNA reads TGCGCCAGCAGCTGGACAGGAGAAAACAATCAGCCCCAGCATTTT. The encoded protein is CASSWTGENNQPQHF.

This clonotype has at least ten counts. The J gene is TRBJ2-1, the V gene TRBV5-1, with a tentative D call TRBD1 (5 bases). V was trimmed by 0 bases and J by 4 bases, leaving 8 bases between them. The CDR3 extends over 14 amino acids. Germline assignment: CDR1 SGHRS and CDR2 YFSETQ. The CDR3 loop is CASSLEDSYNEQFF. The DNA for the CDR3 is TGCGCCAGCAGCTTGGAAGACAGTTACAATGAGCAGTTCTTC.

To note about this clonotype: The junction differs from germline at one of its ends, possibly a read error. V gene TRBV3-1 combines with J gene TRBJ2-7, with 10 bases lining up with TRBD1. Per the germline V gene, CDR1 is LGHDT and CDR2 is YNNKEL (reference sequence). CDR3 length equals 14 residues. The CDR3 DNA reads TGTGCCGGCAGCTTCGGGACAGGGGTTTACGAGCAGTACTTC. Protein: CAGSFGTGVYEQYF.

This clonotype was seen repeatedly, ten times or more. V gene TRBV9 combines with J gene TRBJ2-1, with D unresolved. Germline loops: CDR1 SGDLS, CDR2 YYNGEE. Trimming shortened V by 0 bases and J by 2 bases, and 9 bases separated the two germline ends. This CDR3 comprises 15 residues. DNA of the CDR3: TGTGCCAGCAGCGTAGAGGCTTCGACCTACAATGAGCAGTTCTTC. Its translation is CASSVEASTYNEQFF. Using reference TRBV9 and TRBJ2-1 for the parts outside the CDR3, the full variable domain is DSGVTQTPKHLITATGQRVTLRCSPRSGDLSVYWYQQSLDQGLQFLIQYYNGEERAKGNILERFSAQQFPDLHSELNLSSLELGDSALYFCASSVEASTYNEQFFGPGTRLTVL.

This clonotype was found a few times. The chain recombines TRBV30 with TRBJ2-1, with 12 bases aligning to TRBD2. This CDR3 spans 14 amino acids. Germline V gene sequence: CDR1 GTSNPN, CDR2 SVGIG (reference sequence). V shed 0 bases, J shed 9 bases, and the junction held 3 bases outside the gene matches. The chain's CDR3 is CAWSVLAGGSEQFF. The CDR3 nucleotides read TGTGCCTGGAGTGTACTAGCGGGGGGTTCTGAGCAGTTCTTC.

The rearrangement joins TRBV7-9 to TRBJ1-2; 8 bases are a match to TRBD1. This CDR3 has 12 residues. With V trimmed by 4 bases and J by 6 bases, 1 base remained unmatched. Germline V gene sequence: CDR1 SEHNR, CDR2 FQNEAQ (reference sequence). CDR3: CASSWDRNGYTF. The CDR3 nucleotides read TGTGCCAGCAGCTGGGACAGGAATGGCTACACCTTC.

The CDR3 reads CASSQIRTGRHNEELFF. The DNA of the CDR3 is TGCGCCAGCAGCCAAATTCGCACGGGACGGCATAATGAAGAGCTGTTTTTT. This rearrangement joins TRBV4-3 to TRBJ1-4, with D possibly being TRBD1 (5 bases). The CDR3 is 17 residues long. Germline-derived CDR1 and CDR2 are LGHNA and YSLEER. Deletions cut 2 bases from V and 14 bases from J, with 27 bases between.

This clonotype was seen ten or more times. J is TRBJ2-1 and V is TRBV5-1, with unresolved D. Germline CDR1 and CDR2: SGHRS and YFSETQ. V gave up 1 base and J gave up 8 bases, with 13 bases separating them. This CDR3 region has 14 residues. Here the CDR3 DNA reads TGCGCCAGCAGCTTGAGTCAGCGCTGGGATGAGCAGTTCTTC. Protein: CASSLSQRWDEQFF.

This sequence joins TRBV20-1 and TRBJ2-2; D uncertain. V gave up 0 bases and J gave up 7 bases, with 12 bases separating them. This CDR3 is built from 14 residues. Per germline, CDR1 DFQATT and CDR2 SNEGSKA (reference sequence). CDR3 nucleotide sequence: TGCAGTGCTAGAGATGGGCAGGTGGGCGGGGAGCTGTTTTTT. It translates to CSARDGQVGGELFF.

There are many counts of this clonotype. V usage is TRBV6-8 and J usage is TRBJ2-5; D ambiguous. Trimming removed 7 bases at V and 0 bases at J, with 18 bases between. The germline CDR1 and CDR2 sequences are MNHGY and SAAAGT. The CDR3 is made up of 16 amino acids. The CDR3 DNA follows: TGTGCCAGCATTGTACGGGCCTCCGTTTACCAAGAGACCCAGTACTTC. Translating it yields CASIVRASVYQETQYF.

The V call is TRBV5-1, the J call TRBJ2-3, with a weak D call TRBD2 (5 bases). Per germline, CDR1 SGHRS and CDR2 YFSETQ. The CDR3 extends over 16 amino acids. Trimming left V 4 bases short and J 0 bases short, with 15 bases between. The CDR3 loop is CASSSMAGASTDTQYF. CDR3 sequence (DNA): TGCGCCAGCAGCAGTATGGCGGGTGCTAGCACAGATACGCAGTATTTT.

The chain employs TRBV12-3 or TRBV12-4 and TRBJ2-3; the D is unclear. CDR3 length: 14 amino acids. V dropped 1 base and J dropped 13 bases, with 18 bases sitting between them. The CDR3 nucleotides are TGTGCCAGCAGTTTAGAGCAGAACACAGATGCGGAGTATTTT. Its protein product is CASSLEQNTDAEYF.

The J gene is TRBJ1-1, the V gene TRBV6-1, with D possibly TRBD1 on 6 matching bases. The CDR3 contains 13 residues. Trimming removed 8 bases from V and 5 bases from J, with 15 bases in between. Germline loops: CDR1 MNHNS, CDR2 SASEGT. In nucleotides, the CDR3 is TGTGCCAGCGGTACAGGGAGAGGAACTGAAGCTTTCTTT. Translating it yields CASGTGRGTEAFF.

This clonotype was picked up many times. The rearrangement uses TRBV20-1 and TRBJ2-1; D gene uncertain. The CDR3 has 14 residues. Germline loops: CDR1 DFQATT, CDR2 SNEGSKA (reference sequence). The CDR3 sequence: CSAAVSGNYNEQFF. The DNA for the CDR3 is TGCAGCGCCGCAGTATCTGGGAACTACAATGAGCAGTTCTTC.

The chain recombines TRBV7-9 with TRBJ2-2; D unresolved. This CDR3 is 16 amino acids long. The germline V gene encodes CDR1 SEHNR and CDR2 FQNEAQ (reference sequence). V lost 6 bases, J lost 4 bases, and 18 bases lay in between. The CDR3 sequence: CASSPGRLASTGELFF. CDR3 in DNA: TGTGCCAGCAGTCCCGGCCGGCTCGCGAGCACCGGGGAGCTGTTTTTT.

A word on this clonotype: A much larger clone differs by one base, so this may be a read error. Here the CDR3 DNA reads TGCGCCAGCAGCTGGGGACGAGCGGGGAGCACAGATACGCAGTATTTT. Its protein is CASSWGRAGSTDTQYF. This rearrangement joins TRBV5-1 to TRBJ2-3; 7 positions match TRBD2. The CDR3 spans 16 residues. CDR1 and CDR2 from the germline V gene are SGHRS and YFSETQ. V was pared by 3 bases and J by 0 bases, with 7 bases of the junction left unmatched. The variable domain in full, completed from reference TRBV5-1 and TRBJ2-3, reads KAGVTQTPRYLIKTRGQQVTLSCSPISGHRSVSWYQQTPGQGLQFLFEYFSETQRNKGNFPGRFSGRQFSNSRSEMNVSTLELGDSALYLCASSWGRAGSTDTQYFGPGTRLTVL.

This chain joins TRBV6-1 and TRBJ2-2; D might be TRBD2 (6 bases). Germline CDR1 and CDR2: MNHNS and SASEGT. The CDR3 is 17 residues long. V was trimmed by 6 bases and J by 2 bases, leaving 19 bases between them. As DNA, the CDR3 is TGTGCCAGCAGCCCACAGAGACCGGGGGTCAACACCGGGGAGCTGTTTTTT. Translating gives CASSPQRPGVNTGELFF.

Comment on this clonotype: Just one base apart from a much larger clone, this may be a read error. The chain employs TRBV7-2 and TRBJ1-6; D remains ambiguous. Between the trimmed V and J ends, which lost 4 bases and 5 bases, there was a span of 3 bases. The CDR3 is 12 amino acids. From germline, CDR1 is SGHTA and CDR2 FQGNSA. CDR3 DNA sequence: TGTGCCAGCAGCTCGGATAATTCACCCCTCCACTTT. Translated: CASSSDNSPLHF.

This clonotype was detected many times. CDR3 coding DNA: TGTGCCAGCAGTCGCGACAGAACGAGGGGCTACACCTTC. Translation gives CASSRDRTRGYTF. The V gene is TRBV27, the J gene TRBJ1-2; possibly TRBD1 for D (5 bases). The CDR3 is 13 residues long. CDR1 MNHEY and CDR2 SMNVEV come from the germline V gene (reference sequence). V lost 5 bases and J lost 8, with 15 bases in between.

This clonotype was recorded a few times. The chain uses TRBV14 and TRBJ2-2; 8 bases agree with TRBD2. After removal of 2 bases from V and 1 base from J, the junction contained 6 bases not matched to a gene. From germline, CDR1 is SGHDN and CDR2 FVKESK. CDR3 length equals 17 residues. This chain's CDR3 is CASSQLGGGRNTGELFF. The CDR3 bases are TGTGCCAGCAGCCAACTAGGCGGGGGGCGGAACACCGGGGAGCTGTTTTTT. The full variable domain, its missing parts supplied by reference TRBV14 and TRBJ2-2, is EAGVTQFPSHSVIEKGQTVTLRCDPISGHDNLYWYRRVMGKEIKFLLHFVKESKQDESGMPNNRFLAERTGGTYSTLKVQPAELEDSGVYFCASSQLGGGRNTGELFFGEGSRLTVL.